Shown below are 15 T cell receptor beta chains from a single sample sequenced in a study of cytomegalovirus exposure and HLA in healthy donors. This PCR relied on a set of 60 Vbeta primers and 13 Jbeta primers. The protocol was immunoSEQ multiplex PCR, while the TCRdb copy is restricted to in-frame clones and leaves out a portion. Of some 200,000 clones detected, around four fifths appear once; the ten largest clones hold less than 3.5%. Sequencing was carried out using PBMCs. The source is a woman aged 40 to 50 in good health and CMV-seronegative.

The chain uses TRBV10-2 and TRBJ2-7, with 11 bases lining up with TRBD1. The CDR3 is 15 amino acids. Germline CDR1 is WSHSY and CDR2 is SAAADI. Trimming cost V 2 bases and J 10 bases; bases outside gene matches: 10. DNA for the CDR3: TGCGCCAGCAGTGAGACCTCCGGGACAGGGGGGTCACAGTACTTC. Amino acid sequence: CASSETSGTGGSQYF.

V usage is TRBV27 and J usage is TRBJ2-7; 7 bases align to TRBD1. Germline trimming cut 6 bases from V and 3 bases from J; bases unmatched to any gene: 11. The CDR3 totals 15 residues. CDR1 MNHEY and CDR2 SMNVEV come from the germline V gene (reference sequence). CDR3 bases: TGTGCCAGCAGCTCCGGGACAGCAGGTGTCTACGAGCAGTACTTC. Protein product: CASSSGTAGVYEQYF.

This clone was detected a few times. The chain combines TRBV6-5 with TRBJ2-4; 7 bases map to TRBD2. The trim removed 0 bases at V and 1 base at J, leaving 3 bases unmatched. CDR1 and CDR2 from the germline V gene are MNHEY and SVGAGI. CDR3 length: 16 residues. Here the CDR3 DNA reads TGTGCCAGCAGTTACTCGCTCGGGAGGGCCAAAAACATTCAGTACTTC. Amino acid sequence: CASSYSLGRAKNIQYF.

The chain joins TRBV7-8 to TRBJ2-2; 8 nucleotides match TRBD2. The CDR3 consists of 16 residues. The germline V gene has CDR1 SGHVS and CDR2 FQNEAQ. Germline trimming cut 3 bases from V and 2 bases from J; bases unmatched to any gene: 5. CDR3 coding DNA: TGTGCCAGCAGCTTCCCGGGAGGGGGAAACACCGGGGAGCTGTTTTTT. It is translated as CASSFPGGGNTGELFF.

This clone was counted between two and nine times. The chain recombines TRBV4-1 with TRBJ2-5, with D possibly being TRBD2 (5 bases). The J call is doubtful: the DNA matches TRBJ2-7 better. CDR1 is MGHRA and CDR2 is YSYEKL in the germline V gene. CDR3 size: 15 residues. For the CDR3, the DNA is TGCGCCAGCAGCCAAGATACGGGATCGGGCTACGAGCAGTACTTC. This gives the protein CASSQDTGSGYEQYF.

The chain couples TRBV5-4 to TRBJ1-1; no clear D. V lost 1 base, J lost 8 bases, and 12 bases lay in between. Germline CDR1 and CDR2: SGHNT and YYREEE (reference sequence). The CDR3 totals 13 residues. CDR3 sequence reads: CASSLSGATEAFF. CDR3 bases: TGTGCCAGCAGCTTGAGTGGTGCAACAGAAGCTTTCTTT.

The chain recombines TRBV5-1 with TRBJ2-5, with 11 bases that match TRBD2. TRBJ2-7 matches the DNA end more closely, so the J call is doubtful. The CDR3 spans 16 residues. CDR1 is SGHRS and CDR2 is YFSETQ in the germline V gene. In nucleotides, the CDR3 is TGCGCCAGCAGCTGGGGGACTAGCGGATACTCCTACGAGCAGTACTTC. Protein sequence: CASSWGTSGYSYEQYF.

The V call is TRBV5-1, the J call TRBJ2-5, with D perhaps matching TRBD2 (6 bases). Gene TRBJ2-7 matches the end of the DNA better, so the J call may be wrong. CDR3 size: 17 residues. CDR1 is SGHRS, CDR2 YFSETQ, per germline. The CDR3 region has the DNA TGCGCCAGCAGCTTGTTCAATGTAGCGGAGAGCTCCTACGAGCAGTACTTC. This sequence encodes CASSLFNVAESSYEQYF.

The V gene is TRBV28, the J gene TRBJ2-7; 9 positions match TRBD2. Germline V gene data show CDR1 as MDHEN and CDR2 as SYDVKM. The CDR3 length is 16 residues. V dropped 3 bases and J dropped 2; count of bases not matched to a gene: 8. This chain's CDR3 is CASSLNSGSWAYEQYF. The CDR3 DNA is TGTGCCAGCAGTTTGAATAGCGGGAGTTGGGCCTACGAGCAGTACTTC.

CDR3 nucleotide sequence: TGTGCCGGGGGGAGGGAAGAGACCCAGTACTTC. It translates to CAGGREETQYF. The chain uses TRBV7-9 and TRBJ2-5; 7 bases are shared with TRBD2. Trimming took 11 bases from V and 3 from J; bases not matched to a gene: 3. There are 11 residues in the CDR3. Germline CDR1 is SEHNR and CDR2 is FQNEAQ (reference sequence). The complete variable domain, with remaining parts taken from reference TRBV7-9 and TRBJ2-5, reads DTGVSQNPRHKITKRGQNVTFRCDPISEHNRLYWYRQTLGQGPEFLTYFQNEAQLEKSRLLSDRFSAERPKGSFSTLEIQRTEQGDSAMYLCAGGREETQYFGPGTRLLVL.

The chain employs TRBV29-1 and TRBJ2-7; D uncertain. The CDR3 is 11 residues long. Looked up from germline, CDR1 is SQVTM and CDR2 is ANQGSEA. Trimming removed 6 bases from V and 9 bases from J, with 15 bases in between. The chain's CDR3 is CSVVTRHGQYF. DNA of the CDR3: TGCAGCGTCGTAACAAGACATGGGCAGTACTTC.

The V call is TRBV7-2, the J call TRBJ2-7; D is perhaps TRBD2 (6 bases). V lost 4 bases to trimming and J lost 6 bases, with 13 bases between them. From germline, CDR1 is SGHTA and CDR2 FQGNSA. This CDR3 is built from 13 residues. In nucleotides, the CDR3 is TGTGCCAGCAGCTCTGGAGGGCACGGCGAGCAGTACTTC. Its translation is CASSSGGHGEQYF. The full variable domain, completed using reference TRBV7-2 and TRBJ2-7, is GAGVSQSPSNKVTEKGKDVELRCDPISGHTALYWYRQSLGQGLEFLIYFQGNSAPDKSGLPSDRFSAERTGGSVSTLTIQRTQQEDSAVYLCASSSGGHGEQYFGPGTRLTVT.

The J gene is TRBJ2-3, the V gene TRBV19; no clear D. Germline-derived CDR1 and CDR2 are LNHDA and SQIVND (reference sequence). This CDR3 has 14 amino acids. V was shortened by 10 bases and J by 0 bases, with 14 bases between the two germline ends. The CDR3 reads CATKRQASTDTQYF. CDR3 DNA sequence: TGTGCCACTAAAAGGCAGGCTAGCACAGATACGCAGTATTTT. Supplemented by reference TRBV19 and TRBJ2-3, the full variable domain reads DGGITQSPKYLFRKEGQNVTLSCEQNLNHDAMYWYRQDPGQGLRLIYYSQIVNDFQKGDIAEGYSVSREKKESFPLTVTSAQKNPTAFYLCATKRQASTDTQYFGPGTRLTVL.

This clone was seen a few times. The rearrangement links TRBV11-2 to TRBJ2-7, with 15 nucleotides matching TRBD2. CDR3 length: 19 amino acids. Germline CDR1 is SGHAT and CDR2 is FQNNGV. J was trimmed by 0 bases and V by 5 bases; bases with no gene match: 11. The CDR3 sequence: CASSIPGTSGRKSSYEQYF. The CDR3 DNA follows: TGTGCCAGCAGCATACCCGGGACTAGCGGGAGGAAAAGCTCCTACGAGCAGTACTTC.

This chain's CDR3 is CASSEPLNRAHLTEAFF. CDR3 nucleotides: TGTGCCAGCAGTGAACCCCTAAACAGGGCACACCTCACTGAAGCTTTCTTT. The chain couples TRBV6-1 to TRBJ1-1; D is perhaps TRBD1 (6 bases). From germline, CDR1 is MNHNS and CDR2 SASEGT. The CDR3 runs to 17 residues. Deletions cut 2 bases from V and 4 bases from J, with 20 bases between.